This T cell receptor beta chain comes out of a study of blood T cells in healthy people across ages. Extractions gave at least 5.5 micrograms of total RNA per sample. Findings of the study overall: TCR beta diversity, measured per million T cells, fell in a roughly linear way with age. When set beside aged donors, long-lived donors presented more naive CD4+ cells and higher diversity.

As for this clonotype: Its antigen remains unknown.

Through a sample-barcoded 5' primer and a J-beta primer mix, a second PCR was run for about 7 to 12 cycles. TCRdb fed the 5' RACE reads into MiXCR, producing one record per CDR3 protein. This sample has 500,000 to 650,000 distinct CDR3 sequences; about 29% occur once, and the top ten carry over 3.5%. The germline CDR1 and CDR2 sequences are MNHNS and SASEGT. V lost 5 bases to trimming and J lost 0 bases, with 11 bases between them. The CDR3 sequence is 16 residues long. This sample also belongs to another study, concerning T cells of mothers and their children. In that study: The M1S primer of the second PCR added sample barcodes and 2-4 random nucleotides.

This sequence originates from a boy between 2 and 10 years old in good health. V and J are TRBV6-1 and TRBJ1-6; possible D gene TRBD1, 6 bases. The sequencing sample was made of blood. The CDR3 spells CASSRGGGSYNSPLHF. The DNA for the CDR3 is TGTGCCAGCAGTAGAGGAGGGGGCTCCTATAATTCACCCCTCCACTTT.